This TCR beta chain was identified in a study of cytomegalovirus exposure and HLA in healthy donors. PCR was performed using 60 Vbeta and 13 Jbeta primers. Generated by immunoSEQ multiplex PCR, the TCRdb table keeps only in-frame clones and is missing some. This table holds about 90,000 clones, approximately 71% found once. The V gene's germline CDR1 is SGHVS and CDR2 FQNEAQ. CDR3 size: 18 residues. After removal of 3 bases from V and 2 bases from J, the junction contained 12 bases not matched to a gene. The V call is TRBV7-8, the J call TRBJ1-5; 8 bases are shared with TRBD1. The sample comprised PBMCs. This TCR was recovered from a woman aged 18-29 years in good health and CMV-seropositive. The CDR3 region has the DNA TGTGCCAGCAGCTTGGTGACAGGGGCACGACAGGGCAATCAGCCCCAGCATTTT. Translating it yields CASSLVTGARQGNQPQHF. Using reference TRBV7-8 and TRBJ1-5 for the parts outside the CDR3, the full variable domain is GAGVSQSPRYKVAKRGQDVALRCDPISGHVSLFWYQQALGQGPEFLTYFQNEAQLDKSGLPSDRFFAERPEGSVSTLKIQRTQQEDSAVYLCASSLVTGARQGNQPQHFGDGTRLSIL.